The 22 T cell receptor beta chains listed next were all sequenced from one sample in a study of technical replicates of blood from a few donors. Clones were read by immunoSEQ multiplex PCR, and TCRdb kept only the in-frame ones, dropping some. This repertoire shows under 100,000 clones, 85% to 95% found once; its top ten account for 0.25%. Sequenced sample: T cells isolated from PBMCs. The receptors here all came from a human donor in good health.

V and J are TRBV19 and TRBJ1-2, with D unresolved. Germline V gene data show CDR1 as LNHDA and CDR2 as SQIVND (reference sequence). The CDR3 runs 13 residues. Trimming left V 6 bases short and J 2 bases short, with 10 bases between. The CDR3 DNA is TGTGCCAGTAGAGTGGGCAGAAACTATGGCTACACCTTC. The encoded protein is CASRVGRNYGYTF.

The V call is TRBV10-3, the J call TRBJ2-5, with 7 bases that match TRBD1. The V gene's germline CDR1 is ENHRY and CDR2 SYGVKD. V shed 9 bases and J 4 bases; nucleotides not matched to a gene: 8. CDR3 length: 13 amino acids. The CDR3 protein is CAIAAPGGETQYF. DNA for the CDR3: TGTGCCATTGCTGCACCAGGGGGAGAGACCCAGTACTTC.

This clone was found once. The rearrangement uses TRBV4-1 and TRBJ2-1; TRBD2 aligns across 8 bases. Trimming at V came to 0 bases and at J to 3 bases, leaving 4 bases not matched to a gene. Per germline, CDR1 MGHRA and CDR2 YSYEKL. The CDR3 sequence is 16 residues long. The CDR3 spells CASSQETGLVYNEQFF. The CDR3 nucleotides are TGCGCCAGCAGCCAAGAAACGGGACTAGTCTACAATGAGCAGTTCTTC.

The V gene is TRBV25-1, the J gene TRBJ2-3; 9 bases fit TRBD2. There are 14 residues in the CDR3. V lost 5 bases and J lost 1; bases outside the gene matches: 1. The germline gives CDR1 MGHDK, CDR2 SYGVNS. This chain's CDR3 is CASSLAGGTDTQYF. CDR3 in DNA: TGTGCCAGCAGTTTAGCGGGAGGCACAGATACGCAGTATTTT.

V usage is TRBV5-6 and J usage is TRBJ1-5; D is undetermined. Germline V gene sequence: CDR1 SGHDT, CDR2 YYEEEE. This CDR3 has 16 amino acids. Trimming left V 0 bases short and J 0 bases short, with 10 bases between. The CDR3 DNA follows: TGTGCCAGCAGCTTGGGTGGGCCGAATAGCAATCAGCCCCAGCATTTT. Its protein is CASSLGGPNSNQPQHF.

The chain carries TRBV2 and TRBJ2-7; 8 nucleotides align to TRBD2. Trimming at V came to 8 bases and at J to 3 bases, leaving 6 bases not matched to a gene. CDR1 is SNHLY and CDR2 is FYNNEI in the germline V gene. The CDR3 length is 13 residues. The CDR3 coding sequence is TGTGCCAGCGAGGGTAGCGGGATCTACGAGCAGTACTTC. This codes for CASEGSGIYEQYF.

The chain uses TRBV18 and TRBJ2-1, with 7 bases that match TRBD2. This CDR3 is built from 17 residues. Germline V lookup: CDR1 KGHSH, CDR2 LQKENI. The J segment lost 8 bases and the V segment lost 2 bases, leaving 15 bases of the junction unmatched. DNA of the CDR3: TGTGCCAGCTCACCAGGTCCGGGAGGATCGCCTTTTGATGAGCAGTTCTTC. Amino acids: CASSPGPGGSPFDEQFF.

This clone appeared once. The J gene is TRBJ2-3, the V gene TRBV10-3; TRBD2 aligns across 7 bases. Trimming cost V 5 bases and J 0 bases; bases outside gene matches: 5. CDR1 is ENHRY and CDR2 is SYGVKD in the germline V gene. The CDR3 has 15 amino acids. In DNA form, the CDR3 reads TGTGCCATCAGTCCCCAAGCGGGGAGCACAGATACGCAGTATTTT. It codes for CAISPQAGSTDTQYF.

The chain links TRBV28 to TRBJ2-4; 8 bases agree with TRBD1. CDR3 length: 17 amino acids. V was clipped by 5 bases and J by 0 bases; unmatched bases: 9. CDR1 is MDHEN and CDR2 is SYDVKM in the germline V gene. CDR3: CASSPSTGGIAKNIQYF. In nucleotides, the CDR3 is TGTGCCAGCAGTCCGAGCACAGGGGGAATAGCCAAAAACATTCAGTACTTC.

The rearrangement uses TRBV5-6 and TRBJ2-1; 12 bases line up with TRBD2. The ends lost 4 bases at V and 4 bases at J; junction bases unmatched: 6. The CDR3 runs to 16 residues. Germline loops: CDR1 SGHDT, CDR2 YYEEEE. CDR3 residues: CASSRELAGGYNEQFF. For the CDR3, the DNA is TGTGCCAGCAGCCGAGAACTAGCGGGAGGATACAATGAGCAGTTCTTC.

The chain recombines TRBV2 with TRBJ1-5, with no clear D. CDR1 is SNHLY and CDR2 is FYNNEI in the germline V gene. The CDR3 has 12 amino acids. V dropped 5 bases and J dropped 7 bases, with 9 bases sitting between them. This chain's CDR3 is CASSYSSQPQHF. CDR3 in DNA: TGTGCCAGCAGTTACAGTTCCCAGCCCCAGCATTTT.

V and J are TRBV28 and TRBJ1-2; 11 bases map to TRBD1. This CDR3 is 16 amino acids long. Losses at the gene ends were 3 bases for V and 2 bases for J; bases not matched to a gene: 5. Germline-derived CDR1 and CDR2 are MDHEN and SYDVKM. For the CDR3, the DNA is TGTGCCAGCAGTTTCACCAGGACAGGGGGCAACTATGGCTACACCTTC. Encoded protein: CASSFTRTGGNYGYTF.

This chain links TRBV7-6 with TRBJ1-5, with TRBD1 matching 8 bases. Trimming cost V 1 base and J 2 bases; bases outside gene matches: 1. Germline loops: CDR1 SGHVS, CDR2 FNYEAQ. The CDR3 covers 15 residues. The CDR3 is CASSLGQGRNQPQHF. CDR3 sequence (DNA): TGTGCCAGCAGCTTAGGACAGGGGCGCAATCAGCCCCAGCATTTT.

V and J are TRBV15 and TRBJ1-1, with D uncertain. V was cut by 1 base and J by 4 bases, with 7 bases left in between. The CDR3 totals 13 residues. Per germline, CDR1 LNHNV and CDR2 YYDKDF (reference sequence). CDR3 bases: TGTGCCACCAGCAGAGTATCGAGCACTGAAGCTTTCTTT. It is translated as CATSRVSSTEAFF.

The chain joins TRBV11-2 to TRBJ1-5, with 7 positions matching TRBD1. V lost 1 base to trimming and J lost 6 bases; unmatched junction nucleotides: 3. CDR3 length: 14 amino acids. Looked up from germline, CDR1 is SGHAT and CDR2 is FQNNGV. CDR3 sequence reads: CASSLGTGSQPQHF. The CDR3 nucleotides read TGTGCCAGCAGCTTAGGGACAGGCAGTCAGCCCCAGCATTTT.

The gene calls are TRBV4-1 and TRBJ2-1; perhaps TRBD2 as D (5 bases). V lost 1 base and J 7 bases, leaving 17 bases between the germline ends. Looked up from germline, CDR1 is MGHRA and CDR2 is YSYEKL. The CDR3 is made up of 16 amino acids. This CDR3 reads CASSQVIGISGNEQFF. The CDR3 bases are TGCGCCAGCAGCCAAGTTATCGGGATCTCGGGGAATGAGCAGTTCTTC.

The CDR3 DNA sequence: TGCGCCAGCAGTTACAATACCCAACGCCAGGGCGGCTACACCTTC. The encoded protein is CASSYNTQRQGGYTF. The rearrangement joins TRBV5-1 to TRBJ1-2; TRBD1 is a possible D gene (5 bases). From germline, CDR1 is SGHRS and CDR2 YFSETQ. The CDR3 runs to 15 residues. V was clipped by 5 bases and J by 8 bases, with 22 bases between them.

CDR3 protein: CASSSELPRNNSPLHF. The CDR3 nucleotides read TGTGCCAGCAGCTCCGAGCTGCCAAGAAATAATTCACCCCTCCACTTT. This chain joins TRBV11-2 and TRBJ1-6; D ambiguous. Germline loops: CDR1 SGHAT, CDR2 FQNNGV. V was trimmed by 4 bases and J by 5 bases, leaving 15 bases between them. CDR3 length: 16 amino acids.

This clone was recorded a few times. The chain carries TRBV5-4 and TRBJ1-2; TRBD1 aligns across 9 bases. V was pared by 2 bases and J by 8 bases, with 7 bases of the junction left unmatched. The CDR3 runs 14 residues. Germline V gene lookup returns CDR1 SGHNT and CDR2 YYREEE (reference sequence). The CDR3 DNA sequence: TGTGCCAGCAGCTTTTCCGGACAGGGGAGAGGCTACACCTTC. Its translation is CASSFSGQGRGYTF.

The V gene is TRBV5-1, the J gene TRBJ2-1; weak D call: TRBD2 (6 bases). Trimming removed 5 bases at V and 8 bases at J, with 14 bases between. The CDR3 is 13 residues long. Germline V CDR1 and CDR2: SGHRS, YFSETQ. CDR3 protein: CASRYWEDDEQFF. The DNA for the CDR3 is TGCGCCAGCAGATACTGGGAGGACGATGAGCAGTTCTTC.

The chain's CDR3 is CASSTITGTGVSYEQYF. CDR3 coding DNA: TGTGCCAGCAGCACTATCACCGGGACAGGAGTCTCCTACGAGCAGTACTTC. V and J are TRBV7-8 and TRBJ2-7; 8 positions agree with TRBD1. The CDR3 runs to 17 residues. Germline V gene lookup returns CDR1 SGHVS and CDR2 FQNEAQ. The ends lost 5 bases at V and 0 bases at J; junction bases unmatched: 12.

The chain couples TRBV9 to TRBJ2-2, with TRBD2 matching over 8 bases. The germline V gene has CDR1 SGDLS and CDR2 YYNGEE. The CDR3 contains 15 residues. The trim removed 3 bases at V and 1 base at J, leaving 2 bases unmatched. The CDR3 region is CASSALAGNTGELFF. CDR3 nucleotides: TGTGCCAGCAGCGCGCTAGCGGGGAACACCGGGGAGCTGTTTTTT.